The clone carrying this T cell receptor beta chain was recorded only once. These data belong to a study of OX40 agonist ivuxolimab in advanced cancers. CDR1 is SGHTA, CDR2 FQGNSA, per germline. V was cut by 5 bases and J by 0 bases, with 11 bases left in between. The CDR3 totals 14 residues. Clones were sequenced by immunoSEQ multiplex PCR, and TCRdb holds only the in-frame ones, with some missing. This table has tens of thousands of clones, approximately 85% appearing once. The V gene is TRBV7-2, the J gene TRBJ2-7; the D gene is possibly TRBD2 (5 bases). This clonotype was obtained from an adult with an advanced solid tumor such as melanoma, head and neck, liver or kidney cancer. Sequencing was performed on CD4+ or CD8+ T cells sorted from blood, taken in a trial of the OX40 agonist ivuxolimab. CDR3 bases: TGTGCCAGCAGCCGTTTGACTACCTCCTACGAGCAGTACTTC. Translated, it gives CASSRLTTSYEQYF.